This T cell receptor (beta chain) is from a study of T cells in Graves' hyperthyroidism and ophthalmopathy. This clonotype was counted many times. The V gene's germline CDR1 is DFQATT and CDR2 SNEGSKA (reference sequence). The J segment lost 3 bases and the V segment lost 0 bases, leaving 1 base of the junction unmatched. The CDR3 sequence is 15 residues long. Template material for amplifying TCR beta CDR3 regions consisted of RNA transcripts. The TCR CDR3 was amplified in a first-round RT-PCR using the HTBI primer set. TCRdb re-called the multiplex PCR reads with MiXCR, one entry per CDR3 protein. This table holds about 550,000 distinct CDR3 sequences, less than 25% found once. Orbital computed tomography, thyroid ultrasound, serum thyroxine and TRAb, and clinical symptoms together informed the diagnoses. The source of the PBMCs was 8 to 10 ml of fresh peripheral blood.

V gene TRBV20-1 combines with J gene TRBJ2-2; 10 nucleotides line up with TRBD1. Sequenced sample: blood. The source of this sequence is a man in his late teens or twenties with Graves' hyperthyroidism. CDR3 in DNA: TGCAGTGCTAGAGAAGGGACAGGGGACACCGGGGAGCTGTTTTTT. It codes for CSAREGTGDTGELFF.